Each of the 7 T cell receptor beta chains below was sequenced from the same sample in a study of Ad26.COV2.S vaccination and SARS-CoV-2 variants. The treatment was: roughly 18 received Ad26.COV2.S at low or high dose, single or two shots; 5 received placebo; per-sample allocation not given. Vaccine and placebo recipients were sampled on day 63 after the first injection. The repertoire was sequenced with immunoSEQ multiplex PCR; TCRdb's copy has only in-frame clones and lacks some. The sample holds approximately 460,000 clones, roughly nine tenths seen once. The sequencing here drew on peripheral blood, taken in a trial of Ad26.COV2.S vaccine versus placebo. These receptors all come from a person between 18 and 65 years old who received the Ad26.COV2.S COVID-19 vaccine or a placebo.

J is TRBJ1-1 and V is TRBV28, with TRBD1 identical over 8 bases. This CDR3 comprises 16 residues. V shed 6 bases, J shed 2 bases, and the junction held 11 bases outside the gene matches. Germline CDR1 reads MDHEN; CDR2 reads SYDVKM. DNA of the CDR3: TGTGCCAGCAGCTTCAGACTTGGGACAGGAAACACTGAAGCTTTCTTT. It yields the protein CASSFRLGTGNTEAFF.

The genes are TRBV6-5 and TRBJ2-7, with D possibly being TRBD1 or TRBD2 (5 bases each). Trimming removed 4 bases at V and 2 bases at J, with 15 bases between. Germline loops: CDR1 MNHEY, CDR2 SVGAGI. This CDR3 has 15 residues. The CDR3 is CASSFGTLETYEQYF. The CDR3 region has the DNA TGTGCCAGCAGTTTTGGGACCCTGGAGACCTACGAGCAGTACTTC.

In this sample, this clone turned up a few times. V gene TRBV6-5 combines with J gene TRBJ1-2; a possible D gene is TRBD1 (5 bases). V lost 2 bases, J lost 5 bases, and 18 bases lay in between. Germline assignment: CDR1 MNHEY and CDR2 SVGAGI. The CDR3 runs 16 residues. The CDR3 is CASSYLAGWTSYGYTF. CDR3 nucleotide sequence: TGTGCCAGCAGTTACCTTGCCGGTTGGACATCTTATGGCTACACCTTC.

This sequence joins TRBV5-4 and TRBJ2-3; D is undetermined. The germline V and J ends were trimmed by 4 bases and 1 base, with 10 bases remaining between them. Germline V gives CDR1 SGHNT, CDR2 YYREEE (reference sequence). CDR3 length: 14 residues. The CDR3 coding sequence is TGTGCCAGCAGCGGACCTATGGGCACAGATACGCAGTATTTT. Its protein is CASSGPMGTDTQYF.

The chain is built from TRBV28 and TRBJ2-5, with a weak D call TRBD2 (5 bases). The CDR3 contains 17 residues. Germline lookup yields CDR1 MDHEN and CDR2 SYDVKM. V was cut by 6 bases and J by 1 base, with 21 bases left in between. CDR3 sequence: CASRPGMADYLQETQYF. CDR3 sequence (DNA): TGTGCCAGCAGGCCCGGTATGGCAGACTATCTCCAAGAGACCCAGTACTTC. Using reference TRBV28 and TRBJ2-5 for the parts outside the CDR3, the full variable domain is DVKVTQSSRYLVKRTGEKVFLECVQDMDHENMFWYRQDPGLGLRLIYFSYDVKMKEKGDIPEGYSVSREKKERFSLILESASTNQTSMYLCASRPGMADYLQETQYFGPGTRLLVL.

This rearrangement joins TRBV7-2 to TRBJ2-3; tentatively, D is TRBD1 (6 bases). CDR1 is SGHTA and CDR2 is FQGNSA in the germline V gene. The CDR3 runs 14 residues. Trimming took 5 bases from V and 1 from J, leaving 10 bases between them. This chain's CDR3 is CASSDNRGTDTQYF. The CDR3 bases are TGTGCCAGCAGCGACAACAGGGGCACAGATACGCAGTATTTT. Using reference TRBV7-2 and TRBJ2-3 for the parts outside the CDR3, the full variable domain is GAGVSQSPSNKVTEKGKDVELRCDPISGHTALYWYRQSLGQGLEFLIYFQGNSAPDKSGLPSDRFSAERTGGSVSTLTIQRTQQEDSAVYLCASSDNRGTDTQYFGPGTRLTVL.

This clone is a singleton in its sample. This chain uses TRBV18 with TRBJ2-2; 7 bases align to TRBD1. CDR1 is KGHSH and CDR2 is LQKENI in the germline V gene. The CDR3 loop spans 18 amino acids. Trimming removed 0 bases from V and 2 bases from J; junction bases left unmatched: 9. This CDR3 is CASSPPNRPGGNTGELFF. CDR3 nucleotide sequence: TGTGCCAGCTCACCACCTAACAGGCCAGGGGGAAACACCGGGGAGCTGTTTTTT.